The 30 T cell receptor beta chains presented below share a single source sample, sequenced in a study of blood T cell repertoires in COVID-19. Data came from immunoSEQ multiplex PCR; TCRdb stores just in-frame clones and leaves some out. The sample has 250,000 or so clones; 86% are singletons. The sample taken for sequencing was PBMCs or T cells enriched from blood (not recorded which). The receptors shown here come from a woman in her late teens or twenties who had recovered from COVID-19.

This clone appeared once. The CDR3 reads CASSWRTGVETQYF. DNA for the CDR3: TGTGCCAGCAGCTGGAGGACAGGGGTGGAGACCCAGTACTTC. The chain is built from TRBV5-6 and TRBJ2-5; 9 nucleotides agree with TRBD1. With V trimmed by 3 bases and J by 5 bases, 5 bases remained unmatched. Germline assignment: CDR1 SGHDT and CDR2 YYEEEE. The CDR3 is 14 residues long.

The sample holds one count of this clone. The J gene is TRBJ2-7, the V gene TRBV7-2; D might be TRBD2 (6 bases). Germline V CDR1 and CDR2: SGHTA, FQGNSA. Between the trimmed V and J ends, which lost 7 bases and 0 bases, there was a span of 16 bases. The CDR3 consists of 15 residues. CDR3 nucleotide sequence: TGTGCCAGCACCCCTACCGGGGGACTCTCCTACGAGCAGTACTTC. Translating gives CASTPTGGLSYEQYF.

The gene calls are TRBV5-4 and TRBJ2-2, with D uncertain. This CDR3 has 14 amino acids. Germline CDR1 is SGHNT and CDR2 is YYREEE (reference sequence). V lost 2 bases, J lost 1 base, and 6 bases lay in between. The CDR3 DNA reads TGTGCCAGCAGCTTAAGTAGGAACACCGGGGAGCTGTTTTTT. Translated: CASSLSRNTGELFF.

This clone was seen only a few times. The CDR3 nucleotides are TGTGCCAGCAGCTTAGCGGCGGACTCTGGAAACACCATATATTTT. Its protein is CASSLAADSGNTIYF. The V gene is TRBV7-8, the J gene TRBJ1-3; D not resolved. CDR1 is SGHVS, CDR2 FQNEAQ, per germline. V gave up 0 bases and J gave up 0 bases, with 6 bases separating them. This CDR3 has 15 residues.

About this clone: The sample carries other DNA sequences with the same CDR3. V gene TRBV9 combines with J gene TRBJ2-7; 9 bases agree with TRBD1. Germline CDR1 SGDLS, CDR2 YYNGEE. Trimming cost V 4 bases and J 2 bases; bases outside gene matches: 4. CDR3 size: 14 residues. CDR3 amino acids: CASSPRDRAYEQYF. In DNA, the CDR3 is TGTGCCAGCAGCCCTCGGGACAGGGCCTACGAGCAGTACTTC.

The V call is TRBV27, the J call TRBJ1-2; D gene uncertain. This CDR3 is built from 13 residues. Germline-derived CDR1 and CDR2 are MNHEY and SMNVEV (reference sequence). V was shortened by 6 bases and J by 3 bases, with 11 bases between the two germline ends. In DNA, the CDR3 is TGTGCCAGCAGCCGAGGGATGGACTATGGCTACACCTTC. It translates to CASSRGMDYGYTF.

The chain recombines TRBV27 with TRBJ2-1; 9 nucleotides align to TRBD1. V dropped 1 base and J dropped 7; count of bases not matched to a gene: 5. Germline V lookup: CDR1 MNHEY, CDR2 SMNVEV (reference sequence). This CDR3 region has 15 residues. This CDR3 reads CASSLLDRGSNEQFF. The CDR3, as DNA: TGTGCCAGCAGTTTATTGGACAGGGGATCGAATGAGCAGTTCTTC.

DNA of the CDR3: TGCGCCAGCAGTGATAGTAGGGGTAGGGGTGAGACCCAGTACTTC. Protein: CASSDSRGRGETQYF. V gene TRBV10-2 combines with J gene TRBJ2-5; possibly TRBD1 for D (5 bases). The V and J ends lost 3 bases and 5 bases respectively, with 16 bases between them. CDR1 WSHSY and CDR2 SAAADI come from the germline V gene. This CDR3 comprises 15 residues.

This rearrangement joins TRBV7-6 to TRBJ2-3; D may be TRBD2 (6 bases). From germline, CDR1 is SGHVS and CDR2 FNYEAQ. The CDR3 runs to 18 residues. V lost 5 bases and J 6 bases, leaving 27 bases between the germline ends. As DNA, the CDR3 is TGTGCCAGCAGCCCCAGGAGGGGTCGACACGATTATCGGGATACGCAGTATTTT. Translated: CASSPRRGRHDYRDTQYF. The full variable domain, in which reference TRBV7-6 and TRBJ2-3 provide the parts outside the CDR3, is GAGVSQSPRYKVTKRGQDVALRCDPISGHVSLYWYRQALGQGPEFLTYFNYEAQQDKSGLPNDRFSAERPEGSISTLTIQRTEQRDSAMYRCASSPRRGRHDYRDTQYFGPGTRLTVL.

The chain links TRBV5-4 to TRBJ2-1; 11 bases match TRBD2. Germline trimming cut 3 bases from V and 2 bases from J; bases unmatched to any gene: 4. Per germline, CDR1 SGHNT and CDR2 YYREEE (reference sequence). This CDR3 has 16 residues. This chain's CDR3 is CASSSGTSGTYNEQFF. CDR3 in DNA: TGTGCCAGCAGCTCTGGGACTAGCGGCACCTACAATGAGCAGTTCTTC.

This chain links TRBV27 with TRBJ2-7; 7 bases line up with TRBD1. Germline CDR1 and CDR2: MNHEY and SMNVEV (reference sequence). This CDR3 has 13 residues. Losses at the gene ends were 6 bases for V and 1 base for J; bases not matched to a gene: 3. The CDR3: CASRPGQSYEQYF. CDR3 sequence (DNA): TGTGCCAGCAGACCGGGACAGTCCTACGAGCAGTACTTC.

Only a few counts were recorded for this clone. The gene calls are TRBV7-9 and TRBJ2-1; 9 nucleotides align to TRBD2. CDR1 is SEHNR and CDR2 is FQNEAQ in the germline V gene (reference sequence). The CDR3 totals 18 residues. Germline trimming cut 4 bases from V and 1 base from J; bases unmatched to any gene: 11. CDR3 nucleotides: TGTGCCAGCAGCTCCGGGACTAGCAACATAGAATCCTACAATGAGCAGTTCTTC. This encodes CASSSGTSNIESYNEQFF. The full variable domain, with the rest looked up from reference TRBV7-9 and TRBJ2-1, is DTGVSQNPRHKITKRGQNVTFRCDPISEHNRLYWYRQTLGQGPEFLTYFQNEAQLEKSRLLSDRFSAERPKGSFSTLEIQRTEQGDSAMYLCASSSGTSNIESYNEQFFGPGTRLTVL.

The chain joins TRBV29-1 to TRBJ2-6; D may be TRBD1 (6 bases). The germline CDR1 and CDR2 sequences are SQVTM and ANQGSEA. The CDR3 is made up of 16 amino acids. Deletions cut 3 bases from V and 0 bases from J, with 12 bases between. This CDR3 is CSVDWNRVSGANVLTF. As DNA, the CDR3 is TGCAGCGTTGACTGGAACAGGGTCTCTGGGGCCAACGTCCTGACTTTC.

Written as DNA, the CDR3 is TGTGCCAGCAGCTCACTGGGTGGGAGGAGGGGCTACGAGCAGTACTTC. This gives the protein CASSSLGGRRGYEQYF. The V and J genes are TRBV11-2 and TRBJ2-7; maybe TRBD2 (6 bases). The CDR3 contains 16 residues. Trimming removed 4 bases from V and 3 bases from J, with 19 bases in between. Germline CDR1 reads SGHAT; CDR2 reads FQNNGV.

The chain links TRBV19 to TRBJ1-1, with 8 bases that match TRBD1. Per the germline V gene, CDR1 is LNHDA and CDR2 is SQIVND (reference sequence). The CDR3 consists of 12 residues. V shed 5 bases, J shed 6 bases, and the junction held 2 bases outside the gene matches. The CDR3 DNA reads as TGTGCCAGTAGTGTACAGGGGGCTGAAGCTTTCTTT. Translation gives CASSVQGAEAFF.

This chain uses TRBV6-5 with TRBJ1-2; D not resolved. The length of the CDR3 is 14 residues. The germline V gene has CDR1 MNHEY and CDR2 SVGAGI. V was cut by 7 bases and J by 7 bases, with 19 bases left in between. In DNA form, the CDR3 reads TGTGCCAGCAACAACGGTGTAGGGCGGGTTGGCTACACCTTC. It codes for CASNNGVGRVGYTF.

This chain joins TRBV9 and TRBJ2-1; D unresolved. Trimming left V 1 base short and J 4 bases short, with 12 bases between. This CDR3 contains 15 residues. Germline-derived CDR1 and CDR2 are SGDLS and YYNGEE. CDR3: CASSVSLDNYNEQFF. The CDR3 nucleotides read TGTGCCAGCAGCGTAAGCCTAGATAATTACAATGAGCAGTTCTTC.

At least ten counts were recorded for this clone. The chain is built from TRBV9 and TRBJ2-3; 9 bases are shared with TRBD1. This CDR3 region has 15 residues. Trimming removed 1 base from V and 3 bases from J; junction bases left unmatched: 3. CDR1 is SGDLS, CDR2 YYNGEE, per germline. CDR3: CASSVRQGGTDTQYF. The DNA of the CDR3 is TGTGCCAGCAGCGTACGACAGGGGGGAACAGATACGCAGTATTTT.

The CDR3 DNA follows: TGTGCCAGCAGCCAGACAGGGGAGTTTCAGCCCCAGCATTTT. Translation gives CASSQTGEFQPQHF. V gene TRBV28 combines with J gene TRBJ1-5; 8 bases align to TRBD1. The CDR3 sequence is 14 residues long. Germline CDR1 is MDHEN and CDR2 is SYDVKM. J was trimmed by 6 bases and V by 6 bases; bases with no gene match: 7.

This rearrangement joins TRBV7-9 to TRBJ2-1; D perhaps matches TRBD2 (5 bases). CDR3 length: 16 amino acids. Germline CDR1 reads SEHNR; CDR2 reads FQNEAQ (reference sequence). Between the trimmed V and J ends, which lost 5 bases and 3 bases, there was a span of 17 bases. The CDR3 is CASSPQGLSFYNEQFF. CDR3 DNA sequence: TGTGCCAGCAGCCCCCAAGGACTTTCCTTCTACAATGAGCAGTTCTTC.

The CDR3: CASSQGTTLFQETQYF. CDR3 DNA sequence: TGTGCCAGCAGCCAAGGGACTACGCTTTTTCAAGAGACCCAGTACTTC. V and J are TRBV3-1 (or the pseudogene TRBV3-2) and TRBJ2-5, with D perhaps matching TRBD2 (6 bases). The V and J ends lost 1 base and 2 bases respectively, with 14 bases between them. Germline V gene sequence: CDR1 LGHDT, CDR2 YNNKEL (reference sequence). The CDR3 is made up of 16 amino acids.

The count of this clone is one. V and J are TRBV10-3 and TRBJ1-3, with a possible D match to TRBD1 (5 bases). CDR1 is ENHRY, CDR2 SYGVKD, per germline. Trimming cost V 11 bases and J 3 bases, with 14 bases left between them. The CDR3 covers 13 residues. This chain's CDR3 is CAVQGSDGNTIYF. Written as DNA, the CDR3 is TGTGCCGTTCAGGGTTCTGATGGAAACACCATATATTTT.

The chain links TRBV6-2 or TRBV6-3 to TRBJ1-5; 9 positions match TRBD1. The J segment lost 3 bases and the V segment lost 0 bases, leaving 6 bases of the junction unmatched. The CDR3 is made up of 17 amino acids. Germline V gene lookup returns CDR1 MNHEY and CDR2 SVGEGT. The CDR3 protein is CASSYSGDRVDNQPQHF. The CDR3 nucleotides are TGTGCCAGCAGTTACTCGGGGGACAGGGTCGACAATCAGCCCCAGCATTTT.

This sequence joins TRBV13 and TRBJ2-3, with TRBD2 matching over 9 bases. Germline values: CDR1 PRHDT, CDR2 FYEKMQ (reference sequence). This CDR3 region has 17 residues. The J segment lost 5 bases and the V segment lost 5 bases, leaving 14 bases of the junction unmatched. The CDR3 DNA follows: TGTGCCAGCAGCCCTCCCCGGGGCGGGGGGGCTGAAGATACGCAGTATTTT. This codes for CASSPPRGGGAEDTQYF.

CDR3 DNA sequence: TGTGCCTGGAGTACCCTTGGAGGGGCCAATTCACCCCTCCACTTT. This translates into CAWSTLGGANSPLHF. This rearrangement joins TRBV30 to TRBJ1-6; possible D gene TRBD1, 5 bases. The V gene's germline CDR1 is GTSNPN and CDR2 SVGIG (reference sequence). This CDR3 has 15 amino acids. V was pared by 2 bases and J by 7 bases, with 15 bases between.

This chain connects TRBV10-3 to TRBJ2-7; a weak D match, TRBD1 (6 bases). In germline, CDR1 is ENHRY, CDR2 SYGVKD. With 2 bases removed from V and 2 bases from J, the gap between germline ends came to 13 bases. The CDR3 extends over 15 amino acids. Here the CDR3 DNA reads TGTGCCATCAGTGAGGAAGACAGGTTAACCTACGAGCAGTACTTC. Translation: CAISEEDRLTYEQYF.

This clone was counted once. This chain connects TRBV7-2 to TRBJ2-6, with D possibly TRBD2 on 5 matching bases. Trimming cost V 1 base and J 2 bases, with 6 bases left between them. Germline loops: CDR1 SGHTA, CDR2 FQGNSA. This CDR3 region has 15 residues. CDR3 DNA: TGTGCCAGCAGCTTAGTCGGGACTGGGGCCAACGTCCTGACTTTC. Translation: CASSLVGTGANVLTF.

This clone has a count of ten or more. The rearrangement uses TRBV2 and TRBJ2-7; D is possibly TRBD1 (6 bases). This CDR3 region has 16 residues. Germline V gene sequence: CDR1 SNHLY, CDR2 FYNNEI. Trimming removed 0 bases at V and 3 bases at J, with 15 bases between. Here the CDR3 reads CASSEAGRGDIYEQYF. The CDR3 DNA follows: TGTGCCAGCAGTGAAGCGGGCAGGGGCGATATCTACGAGCAGTACTTC.

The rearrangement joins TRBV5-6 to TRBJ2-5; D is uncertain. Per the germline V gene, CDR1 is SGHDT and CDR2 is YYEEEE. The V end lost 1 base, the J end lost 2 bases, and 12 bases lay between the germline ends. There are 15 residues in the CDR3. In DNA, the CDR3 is TGTGCCAGCAGCTTGAGTGGGTACAGTCAAGAGACCCAGTACTTC. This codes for CASSLSGYSQETQYF.

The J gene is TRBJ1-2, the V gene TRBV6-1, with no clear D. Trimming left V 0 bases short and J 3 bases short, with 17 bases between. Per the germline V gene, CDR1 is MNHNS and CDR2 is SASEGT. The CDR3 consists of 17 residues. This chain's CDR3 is CASSEAPWGGVYYGYTF. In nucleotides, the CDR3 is TGTGCCAGCAGTGAAGCGCCGTGGGGAGGAGTATACTATGGCTACACCTTC.